This T cell receptor (beta chain) is from a study of T cells after yellow fever vaccination. V shed 6 bases, J shed 3 bases, and the junction held 11 bases outside the gene matches. The CDR3 is 17 amino acids. As TCR cDNA was made by 5'RACE template switching, a universal primer site and UMIs were added. TCRdb processed the 5' RACE reads anew with MiXCR; each CDR3 protein has one entry. The sample consists of about 300,000 distinct CDR3 sequences, around 6.8% of them appearing once. The study's findings and limits: Shared CD4/CD8 clonotypes were a small share, likely from convergent recombination. Reappearing after the booster were most of the clones from primary vaccination (roughly 95% CD4, roughly 86% CD8).

This clonotype was detected only a few times. Its antigen is still unknown. The TCR comes from a man aged 18 to 29 who received the YFV17D yellow fever vaccine. This chain uses TRBV12-3 or TRBV12-4 with TRBJ2-6; TRBD1 agrees at 7 bases. This sample comprised PBMCs, obtained approximately 47 days after the first yellow fever vaccination. The CDR3 spells CASRLQGIPRGANVLTF. CDR3 in DNA: TGTGCCAGCAGACTACAGGGGATCCCTCGTGGGGCCAACGTCCTGACTTTC.